The 19 T cell receptor beta chains below were found in one sample sequenced in a study of identical twins. MiXCR, run by TCRdb on the 5' RACE reads, gives a single entry per CDR3 protein. The sample shows about 260,000 distinct CDR3 sequences, 5.5% to 8% of them seen only once. These same data were also listed under a study on yellow fever vaccine responses in identical twins.

The sequenced material came from memory (CD45RO+) T cells sorted from blood. All receptors come from a woman aged 18-29 years in good health.

This clonotype was detected only a few times. J is TRBJ2-1 and V is TRBV5-8, with 10 bases lining up with TRBD1. This CDR3 spans 15 amino acids. The V gene's germline CDR1 is SGHTS and CDR2 YDEGEE. The V gene end was trimmed by 4 bases and the J gene end by 6 bases; junction bases not matched to a gene: 7. CDR3 bases: TGTGCCAGCAGCCCCACGGGACAGGGGAGCAATGAGCAGTTCTTC. It is translated as CASSPTGQGSNEQFF.

CDR3 bases: TGTGCCAGCAGGAAACCGGACAGCTGGGGTTCACCCCTCCACTTT. This translates into CASRKPDSWGSPLHF. This rearrangement joins TRBV27 to TRBJ1-6, with D possibly matching TRBD1 (6 bases). V was cut by 6 bases and J by 9 bases, with 18 bases left in between. The CDR3 extends over 15 amino acids. From germline, CDR1 is MNHEY and CDR2 SMNVEV (reference sequence).

Concerning this clonotype: This could be a read error, since a much larger clone is one nucleotide away. The rearrangement joins TRBV12-3 or TRBV12-4 to TRBJ2-7; D gene unclear. CDR3 length: 14 residues. CDR3 nucleotides: TGTGCCAGCAGCCAATCTCCTACTCGCTACGAGCAGCACTTC. Protein product: CASSQSPTRYEQHF.

The CDR3, as DNA: TGCAGTGCTAGAGACCCAGGGGGCGCGGGCAATCAGCCCCAGCATTTT. It translates to CSARDPGGAGNQPQHF. The rearrangement links TRBV20-1 to TRBJ1-5, with 8 bases identical to TRBD1. The V gene end was trimmed by 0 bases and the J gene end by 2 bases; junction bases not matched to a gene: 6. The CDR3 loop spans 16 amino acids. Germline loops: CDR1 DFQATT, CDR2 SNEGSKA (reference sequence).

This clonotype was found many times. The V gene is TRBV28, the J gene TRBJ1-1, with D hard to call. The length of the CDR3 is 14 residues. V shed 5 bases and J shed 0 bases, with 10 bases lying between them. Germline-derived CDR1 and CDR2 are MDHEN and SYDVKM. CDR3 bases: TGTGCCAGCAGTCTCCGCAACATGAACACTGAAGCTTTCTTT. This gives the protein CASSLRNMNTEAFF.

The sample holds a few counts of this clonotype. CDR3 loop: CASRRAGTATGELFF. The CDR3 DNA sequence: TGTGCCAGCAGAAGAGCCGGGACAGCCACCGGGGAGCTGTTTTTT. The genes are TRBV6-1 and TRBJ2-2, with 7 positions matching TRBD1. J gave up 4 bases and V 6 bases, and 8 bases lay outside the gene matches. The CDR3 contains 15 residues. CDR1 and CDR2 (germline): MNHNS, SASEGT.

The genes are TRBV25-1 and TRBJ2-1, with D perhaps TRBD2 (7 bases). Between the trimmed V and J ends, which lost 5 bases and 2 bases, there was a span of 13 bases. Per germline, CDR1 MGHDK and CDR2 SYGVNS. This CDR3 has 15 amino acids. For the CDR3, the DNA is TGTGCCAGCAGTCCACCGGGGGGCACCTACAATGAGCAGTTCTTC. Its protein product is CASSPPGGTYNEQFF.

This clonotype was seen a handful of times. The chain recombines TRBV2 with TRBJ1-1; D possibly corresponds to TRBD1 (5 bases). CDR3 length equals 13 residues. V was shortened by 7 bases and J by 1 base, with 10 bases between the two germline ends. Germline CDR1 SNHLY, CDR2 FYNNEI. Here the CDR3 reads CASNNDRNTEAFF. The CDR3 DNA reads as TGTGCCAGCAACAACGACAGGAACACTGAAGCTTTCTTT.

This clonotype was counted ten times or more. The chain recombines TRBV20-1 with TRBJ1-2; D uncertain. The CDR3 sequence is 18 residues long. CDR1 is DFQATT and CDR2 is SNEGSKA in the germline V gene (reference sequence). V was cut by 2 bases and J by 3 bases, with 25 bases left in between. Written as DNA, the CDR3 is TGCAGTGCTAGATCTTGGGGTCAACAGACATCATCATACTATGGCTACACCTTC. Protein sequence: CSARSWGQQTSSYYGYTF.

The gene calls are TRBV11-2 and TRBJ2-1; 16 bases are a match to TRBD2. Looked up from germline, CDR1 is SGHAT and CDR2 is FQNNGV. V gave up 3 bases and J gave up 1 base; unmatched junction bases: 3. The CDR3 sequence is 18 residues long. CDR3 loop: CASSLGLAGGPSYNEQFF. The CDR3 nucleotides are TGTGCCAGCAGCTTGGGACTAGCGGGGGGGCCTTCCTACAATGAGCAGTTCTTC.

This clonotype has a handful of counts. V and J are TRBV19 and TRBJ1-1; D is unresolved. Trimming removed 3 bases from V and 1 base from J, with 6 bases in between. CDR1 LNHDA and CDR2 SQIVND come from the germline V gene (reference sequence). This CDR3 has 13 amino acids. In nucleotides, the CDR3 is TGTGCCAGTAGTATCGAGGCGAACACTGAAGCTTTCTTT. It translates to CASSIEANTEAFF.

Ten or more counts support this clonotype. The chain joins TRBV20-1 to TRBJ2-7; perhaps TRBD1 as D (6 bases). The CDR3 is made up of 10 amino acids. CDR1 and CDR2 from the germline V gene are DFQATT and SNEGSKA (reference sequence). Written as DNA, the CDR3 is TGCAGTGCTACGTCCGGGACACTTGACGTC. It yields the protein CSATSGTLDV.

Comments on this clonotype: A much larger clone is a single base away; this may be a read error. V and J are TRBV12-3 or TRBV12-4 and TRBJ1-1, with 8 bases aligning to TRBD1. The CDR3 totals 14 residues. With V trimmed by 5 bases and J by 6 bases, 8 bases remained unmatched. In DNA, the CDR3 is TGTGCCAGCAGTACCTTGGACAGGGAGGCTGAAGCTTTCTTT. Translated, it gives CASSTLDREAEAFF.

This clonotype was observed many times. The V and J genes are TRBV10-3 and TRBJ1-1, with TRBD1 matching 8 bases. CDR1 ENHRY and CDR2 SYGVKD come from the germline V gene. The V segment lost 10 bases and the J segment 5 bases; nucleotides outside the gene matches: 12. The CDR3 consists of 14 residues. CDR3 bases: TGTGCCAGCCTCGGACAGGGAGTAAAAACTGAAGCTTTCTTT. It codes for CASLGQGVKTEAFF.

This clonotype has a count of ten or more. The J gene is TRBJ2-1, the V gene TRBV11-2; a possible D gene is TRBD1 (5 bases). CDR1 SGHAT and CDR2 FQNNGV come from the germline V gene. This CDR3 contains 12 residues. V dropped 6 bases and J dropped 5 bases, with 8 bases sitting between them. The CDR3 here is CASSQGNNEQFF. CDR3 nucleotides: TGTGCCAGCAGTCAGGGCAACAATGAGCAGTTCTTC. The whole variable domain, remainder taken from reference TRBV11-2 and TRBJ2-1, is EAGVAQSPRYKIIEKRQSVAFWCNPISGHATLYWYQQILGQGPKLLIQFQNNGVVDDSQLPKDRFSAERLKGVDSTLKIQPAKLEDSAVYLCASSQGNNEQFFGPGTRLTVL.

This rearrangement joins TRBV5-1 to TRBJ1-3; 7 bases fit TRBD1. V lost 3 bases to trimming and J lost 4 bases; unmatched junction nucleotides: 4. Per germline, CDR1 SGHRS and CDR2 YFSETQ. This CDR3 spans 14 amino acids. CDR3 sequence: CASSSRTGGNTIYF. The CDR3 coding sequence is TGCGCCAGCAGCTCCCGGACAGGCGGAAACACCATATATTTT. The full variable domain, completed using reference TRBV5-1 and TRBJ1-3, is KAGVTQTPRYLIKTRGQQVTLSCSPISGHRSVSWYQQTPGQGLQFLFEYFSETQRNKGNFPGRFSGRQFSNSRSEMNVSTLELGDSALYLCASSSRTGGNTIYFGEGSWLTVV.

This clonotype was observed at least ten times. The rearrangement joins TRBV3-1 to TRBJ2-1; 9 positions agree with TRBD2. The length of the CDR3 is 17 residues. V dropped 0 bases and J dropped 3; count of bases not matched to a gene: 6. In germline, CDR1 is LGHDT, CDR2 YNNKEL (reference sequence). As DNA, the CDR3 is TGTGCCAGCAGCCAAGAAGGTAGCGGGGGTTACTACAATGAGCAGTTCTTC. This encodes CASSQEGSGGYYNEQFF.

This clonotype was recorded once. In nucleotides, the CDR3 is TGTGCCAGCAGGTATATGAACTATGGCTACACCTTC. Its translation is CASRYMNYGYTF. This rearrangement joins TRBV12-3 or TRBV12-4 to TRBJ1-2; D remains unclear. Trimming removed 6 bases at V and 2 bases at J, with 7 bases between. The CDR3 spans 12 residues.

In this sample, this clonotype turned up many times. V is TRBV6-5 and J is TRBJ2-1; D is ambiguous. The germline V gene has CDR1 MNHEY and CDR2 SVGAGI. CDR3 length equals 16 residues. V lost 4 bases, J lost 5 bases, and 18 bases lay in between. The CDR3 nucleotides are TGTGCCAGCAGTTCATCTAGTTATACCTACAACAATGAGCAGTTCTTC. Its protein product is CASSSSSYTYNNEQFF.